The next 6 T cell receptor beta chains were all read from a single sample in a study of beta chain features in type 1 diabetes. The antigens for these receptors are not known. Findings and caveats of the study: The study found moderately but significantly shorter TCRB CDR3s in all four CD4+ subsets of Type 1 diabetes patients.

Expressed TCRB transcripts got sequenced, as all isolated RNA was reverse transcribed. Generated by immunoSEQ multiplex PCR, the TCRdb table keeps only in-frame clones and is missing some. The sample lists approximately 50,000 clones, under 45% occurring once. The sample taken for sequencing was Tregs from blood. The receptors come from a man aged 25-45 years with type 1 diabetes.

The gene calls are TRBV5-1 and TRBJ2-5, with D tentatively TRBD1 (5 bases). The J call is uncertain, as TRBJ2-7 better fits the DNA end. The CDR3 spans 16 residues. Germline CDR1 SGHRS, CDR2 YFSETQ. The DNA for the CDR3 is TGCGCCAGCAGCTTGGCCGAGCAGGGCCGATACTACGAGCAGTACTTC. Its protein product is CASSLAEQGRYYEQYF.

The CDR3 loop is CASSGQGALGTEAFF. The CDR3 DNA reads TGTGCCAGCAGTGGACAGGGGGCGCTGGGCACTGAAGCTTTCTTT. The gene calls are TRBV6-1 and TRBJ1-1; the match to TRBD1 covers 10 bases. With 4 bases clipped from V and 4 bases from J, the junction kept 6 bases outside the gene matches. The V gene's germline CDR1 is MNHNS and CDR2 SASEGT. The CDR3 covers 15 residues.

The J gene is TRBJ2-1, the V gene TRBV7-9; possibly TRBD2 for D (6 bases). CDR1 SEHNR and CDR2 FQNEAQ come from the germline V gene (reference sequence). V was trimmed by 4 bases and J by 13 bases, leaving 17 bases between them. There are 13 residues in the CDR3. This chain's CDR3 is CASSSTLSGSQFF. CDR3 nucleotides: TGTGCCAGCAGCTCCACCCTTAGCGGTTCACAGTTCTTC.

This clone was recorded a few times. The rearrangement links TRBV5-4 to TRBJ2-3; 8 nucleotides align to TRBD1. The CDR3 consists of 14 residues. Trimming at V came to 6 bases and at J to 5 bases, leaving 8 bases not matched to a gene. Germline-derived CDR1 and CDR2 are SGHNT and YYREEE (reference sequence). The CDR3 region is CASTPRQGKDTQYF. In nucleotides, the CDR3 is TGTGCCAGCACCCCTCGACAGGGGAAAGATACGCAGTATTTT.

The chain employs TRBV5-6 and TRBJ2-3; the D is unclear. CDR3 length equals 13 residues. Trimming took off 0 bases at V and 3 bases at J, with 5 bases between the two ends. Germline V lookup: CDR1 SGHDT, CDR2 YYEEEE. Here the CDR3 DNA reads TGTGCCAGCAGCTTGGGAGGTACAGATACGCAGTATTTT. It is translated as CASSLGGTDTQYF.

The V gene is TRBV7-3, the J gene TRBJ2-2; 8 bases map to TRBD1. With V trimmed by 6 bases and J by 1 base, 7 bases remained unmatched. The CDR3 has 16 amino acids. The germline CDR1 and CDR2 sequences are SGHTA and FQGTGA. In nucleotides, the CDR3 is TGTGCCAGCAGTTGGACCGGGACAGGGAACACCGGGGAGCTGTTTTTT. Protein: CASSWTGTGNTGELFF.